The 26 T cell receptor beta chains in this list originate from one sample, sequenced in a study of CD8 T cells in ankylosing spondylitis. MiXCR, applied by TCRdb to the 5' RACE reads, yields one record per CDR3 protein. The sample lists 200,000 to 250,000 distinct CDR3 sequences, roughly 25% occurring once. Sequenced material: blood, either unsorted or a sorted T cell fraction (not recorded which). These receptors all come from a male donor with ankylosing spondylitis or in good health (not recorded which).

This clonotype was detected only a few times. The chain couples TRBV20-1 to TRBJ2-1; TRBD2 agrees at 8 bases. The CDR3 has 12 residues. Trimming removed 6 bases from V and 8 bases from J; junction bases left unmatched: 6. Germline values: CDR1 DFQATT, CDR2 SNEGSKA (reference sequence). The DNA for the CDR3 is TGCAGTGCACTAGCGGATGGGCATGAGCAGTTCTTC. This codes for CSALADGHEQFF.

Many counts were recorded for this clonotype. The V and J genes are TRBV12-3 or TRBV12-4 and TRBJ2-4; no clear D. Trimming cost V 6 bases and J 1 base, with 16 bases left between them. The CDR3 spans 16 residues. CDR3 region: CASSYRRDQAKNIQYF. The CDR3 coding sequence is TGTGCCAGCAGCTACCGGCGAGACCAGGCCAAAAACATTCAGTACTTC.

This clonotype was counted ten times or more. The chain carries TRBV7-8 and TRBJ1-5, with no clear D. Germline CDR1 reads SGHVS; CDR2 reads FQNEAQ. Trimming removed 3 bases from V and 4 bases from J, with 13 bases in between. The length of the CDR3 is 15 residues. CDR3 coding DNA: TGTGCCAGCAGCTTCACGGGAAATAGGAATCAGCCCCAGCATTTT. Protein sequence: CASSFTGNRNQPQHF.

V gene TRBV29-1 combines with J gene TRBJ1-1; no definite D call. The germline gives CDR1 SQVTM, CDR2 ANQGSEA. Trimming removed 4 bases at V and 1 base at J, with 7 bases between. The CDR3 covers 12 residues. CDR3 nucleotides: TGCAGCGTTGTCGCGAAGAACACTGAAGCTTTCTTT. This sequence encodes CSVVAKNTEAFF.

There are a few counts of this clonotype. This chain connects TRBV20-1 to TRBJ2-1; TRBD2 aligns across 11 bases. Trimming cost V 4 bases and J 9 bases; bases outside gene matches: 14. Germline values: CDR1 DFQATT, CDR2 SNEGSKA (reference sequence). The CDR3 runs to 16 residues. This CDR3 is CSATDIAGGVDIEQFF. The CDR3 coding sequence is TGCAGTGCTACAGATATAGCGGGGGGGGTTGACATTGAGCAGTTCTTC.

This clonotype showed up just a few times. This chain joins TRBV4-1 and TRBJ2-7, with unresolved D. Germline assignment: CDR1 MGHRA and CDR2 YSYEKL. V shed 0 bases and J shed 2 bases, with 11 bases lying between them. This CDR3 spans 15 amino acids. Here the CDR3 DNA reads TGCGCCAGCAGCCAAGATCAGTGGAGTGCCTACGAGCAGTACTTC. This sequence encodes CASSQDQWSAYEQYF.

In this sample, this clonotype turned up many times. CDR3 in amino acids: CASSRTLDSPLHF. DNA for the CDR3: TGTGCCAGCAGCCGAACCTTGGATTCACCCCTCCACTTT. This sequence joins TRBV5-5 and TRBJ1-6; no firm D call. With 4 bases removed from V and 8 bases from J, the gap between germline ends came to 10 bases. CDR1 SGHKS and CDR2 YYEKEE come from the germline V gene (reference sequence). The CDR3 runs to 13 residues.

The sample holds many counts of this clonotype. The CDR3 sequence is CSVEGGGKNEQFF. The CDR3 DNA reads TGCAGCGTTGAAGGCGGGGGCAAGAATGAGCAGTTCTTC. The genes are TRBV29-1 and TRBJ2-1; a possible D gene is TRBD2 (7 bases). CDR1 and CDR2 (germline): SQVTM, ANQGSEA. The CDR3 covers 13 residues. Trimming removed 1 base from V and 7 bases from J, with 11 bases in between.

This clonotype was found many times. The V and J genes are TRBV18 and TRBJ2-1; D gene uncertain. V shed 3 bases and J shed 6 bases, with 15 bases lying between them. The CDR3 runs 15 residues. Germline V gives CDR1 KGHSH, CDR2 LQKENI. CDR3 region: CASSPVGFMPNEQFF. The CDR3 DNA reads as TGTGCCAGCTCACCGGTGGGGTTTATGCCCAATGAGCAGTTCTTC.

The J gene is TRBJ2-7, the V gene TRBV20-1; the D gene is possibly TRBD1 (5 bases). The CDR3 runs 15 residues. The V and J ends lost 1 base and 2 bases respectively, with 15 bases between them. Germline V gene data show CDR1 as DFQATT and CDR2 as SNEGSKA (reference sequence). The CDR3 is CSARGPWQGTYEQYF. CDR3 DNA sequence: TGCAGTGCTAGAGGCCCTTGGCAGGGAACCTACGAGCAGTACTTC.

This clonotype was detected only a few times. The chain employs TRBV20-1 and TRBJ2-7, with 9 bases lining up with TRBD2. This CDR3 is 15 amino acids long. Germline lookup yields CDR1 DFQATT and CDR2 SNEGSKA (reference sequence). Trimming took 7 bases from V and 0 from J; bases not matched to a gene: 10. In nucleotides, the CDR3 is TGCAGTGTTGGGGGGGCTAGCGGGACCTCCTACGAGCAGTACTTC. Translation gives CSVGGASGTSYEQYF.

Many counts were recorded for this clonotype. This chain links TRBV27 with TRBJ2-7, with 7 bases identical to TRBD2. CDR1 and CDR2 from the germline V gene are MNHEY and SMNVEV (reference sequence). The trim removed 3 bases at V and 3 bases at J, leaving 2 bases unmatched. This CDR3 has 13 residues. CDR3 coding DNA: TGTGCCAGCAGTTTTCGCGGGAGCTACGAGCAGTACTTC. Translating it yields CASSFRGSYEQYF.

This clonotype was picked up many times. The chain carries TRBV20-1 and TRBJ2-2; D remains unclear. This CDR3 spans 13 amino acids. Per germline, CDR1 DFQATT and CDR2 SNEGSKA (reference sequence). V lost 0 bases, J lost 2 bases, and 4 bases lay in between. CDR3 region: CSARDRNTGELFF. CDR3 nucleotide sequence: TGCAGTGCTAGAGATAGAAACACCGGGGAGCTGTTTTTT.

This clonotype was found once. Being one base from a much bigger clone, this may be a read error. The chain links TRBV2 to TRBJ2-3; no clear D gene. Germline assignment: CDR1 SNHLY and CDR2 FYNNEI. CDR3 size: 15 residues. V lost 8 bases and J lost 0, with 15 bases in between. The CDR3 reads CASGVERASTDTQYF. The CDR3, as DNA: TGTGCCAGCGGTGTAGAGAGAGCTAGCACAGATACGCAGTATTTT.

The CDR3 spells CSASLRASSYEQYF. As DNA, the CDR3 is TGCAGTGCTAGTCTGCGGGCGAGCTCCTACGAGCAGTACTTC. The genes are TRBV20-1 and TRBJ2-7; possibly TRBD2 for D (5 bases). Germline values: CDR1 DFQATT, CDR2 SNEGSKA (reference sequence). V gave up 3 bases and J gave up 0 bases, with 12 bases separating them. The CDR3 spans 14 residues.

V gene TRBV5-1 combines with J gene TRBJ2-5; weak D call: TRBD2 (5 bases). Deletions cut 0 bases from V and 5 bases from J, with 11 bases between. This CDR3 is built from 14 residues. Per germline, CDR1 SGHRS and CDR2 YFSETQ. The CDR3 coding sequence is TGCGCCAGCAGCTTGGTAGCGACCCAGGAGACCCAGTACTTC. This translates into CASSLVATQETQYF.

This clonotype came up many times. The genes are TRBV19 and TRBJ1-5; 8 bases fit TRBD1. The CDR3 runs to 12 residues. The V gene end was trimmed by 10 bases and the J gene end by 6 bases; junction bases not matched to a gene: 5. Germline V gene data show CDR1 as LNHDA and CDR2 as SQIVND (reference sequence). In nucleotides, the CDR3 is TGTGCCACTCGGACAGGGCCTCAGCCCCAGCATTTT. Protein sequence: CATRTGPQPQHF.

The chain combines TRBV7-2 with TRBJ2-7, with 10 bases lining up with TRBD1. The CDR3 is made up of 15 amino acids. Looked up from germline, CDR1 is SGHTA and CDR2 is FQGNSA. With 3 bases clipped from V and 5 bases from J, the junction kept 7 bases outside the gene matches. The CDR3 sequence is CASSLETGGHNEQYF. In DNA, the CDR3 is TGTGCCAGCAGCTTGGAGACAGGGGGCCACAACGAGCAGTACTTC.

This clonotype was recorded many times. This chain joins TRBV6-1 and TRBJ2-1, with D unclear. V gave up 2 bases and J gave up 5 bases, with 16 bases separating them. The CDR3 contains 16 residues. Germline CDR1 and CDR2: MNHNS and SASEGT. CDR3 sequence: CASSETLTRKNNEQFF. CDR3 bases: TGTGCCAGCAGTGAAACCCTCACGAGGAAAAACAATGAGCAGTTCTTC.

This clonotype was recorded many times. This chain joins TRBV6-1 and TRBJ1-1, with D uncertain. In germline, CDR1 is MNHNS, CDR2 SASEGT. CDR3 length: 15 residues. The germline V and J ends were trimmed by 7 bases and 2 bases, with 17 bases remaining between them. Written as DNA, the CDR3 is TGTGCCAGCACCACTTCAGCTCGAGGAAACACTGAAGCTTTCTTT. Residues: CASTTSARGNTEAFF.

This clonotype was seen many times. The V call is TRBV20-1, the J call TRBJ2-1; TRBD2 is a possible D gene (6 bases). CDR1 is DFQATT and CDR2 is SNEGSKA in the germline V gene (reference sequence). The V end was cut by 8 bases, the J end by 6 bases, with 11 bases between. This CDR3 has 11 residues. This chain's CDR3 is CSPASVNEQFF. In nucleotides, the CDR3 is TGCAGTCCCGCTAGCGTCAATGAGCAGTTCTTC.

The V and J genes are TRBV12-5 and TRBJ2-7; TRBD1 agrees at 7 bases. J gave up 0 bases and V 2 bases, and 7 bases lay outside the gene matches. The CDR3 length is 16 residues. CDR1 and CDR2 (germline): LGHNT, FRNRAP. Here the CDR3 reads CASGLYRTGRSYEQYF. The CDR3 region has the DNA TGTGCTAGTGGTTTGTACCGGACAGGACGCTCCTACGAGCAGTACTTC.

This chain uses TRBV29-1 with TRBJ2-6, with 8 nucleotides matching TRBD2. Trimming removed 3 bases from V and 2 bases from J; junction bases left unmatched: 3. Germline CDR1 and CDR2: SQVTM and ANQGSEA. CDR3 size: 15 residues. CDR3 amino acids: CSVEGGGTGANVLTF. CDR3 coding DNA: TGCAGCGTTGAGGGCGGGGGGACTGGGGCCAACGTCCTGACTTTC.

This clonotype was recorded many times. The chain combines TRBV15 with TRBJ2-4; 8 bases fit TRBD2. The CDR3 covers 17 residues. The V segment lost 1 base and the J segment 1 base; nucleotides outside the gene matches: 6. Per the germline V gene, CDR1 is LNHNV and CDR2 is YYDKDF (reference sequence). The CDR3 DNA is TGTGCCACCAGCAGAGCGGGGGGGGGGCCGGCCAAAAACATTCAGTACTTC. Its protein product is CATSRAGGGPAKNIQYF.

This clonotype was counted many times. CDR3 loop: CASSFLAGFQETQYF. Written as DNA, the CDR3 is TGCGCCAGCAGCTTCCTAGCGGGGTTCCAAGAGACCCAGTACTTC. This rearrangement joins TRBV5-1 to TRBJ2-5, with 9 bases that match TRBD2. CDR1 and CDR2 from the germline V gene are SGHRS and YFSETQ. After removal of 2 bases from V and 1 base from J, the junction contained 3 bases not matched to a gene. This CDR3 spans 15 amino acids.

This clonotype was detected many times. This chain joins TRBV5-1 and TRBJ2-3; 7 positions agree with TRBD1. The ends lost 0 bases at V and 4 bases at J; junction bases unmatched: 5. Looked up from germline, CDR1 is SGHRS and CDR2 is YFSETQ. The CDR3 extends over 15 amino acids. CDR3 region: CASSLDRGVADTQYF. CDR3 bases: TGCGCCAGCAGCTTGGACAGGGGAGTGGCAGATACGCAGTATTTT.